These T cell receptor beta chains were read from a single sample in a study of CD8+CD57+ T cells in acquired aplastic anemia. TCRdb called the reads again in MiXCR, with one record for every CDR3 protein. The data hold tens of thousands of distinct CDR3 sequences, with under 50% observed a single time. The sequencing sample was made of sorted CD4+, CD8+, or CD8+CD57+ T cells (not recorded which) from PBMCs. The receptor source for this set is a human donor in good health, serving as a control. Each CDR3 is given with its conserved first and last residue. The order of the fields is clone size, J gene, V gene, D gene, CDR3 DNA, CDR3 protein. D genes are given only for firm matches. Clone size, where shown, is once, few, many, or a class for clones that have expanded.

>-|TRBJ2-1|TRBV19|-
TGTGCCAGTAGTCTGCATGAAGAGGGTGAGCAGTTCTTC
CASSLHEEGEQFF
>-|TRBJ2-3|TRBV20-1|TRBD1
TGCAGTGCTAGAGAGACCGGGACAGCCACAGATACGCAGTATTTT
CSARETGTATDTQYF
>-|TRBJ2-2|TRBV6-4|TRBD1
TGTGCCAGCAGTGCGACAGGGTTGAACACCGGGGAGCTGTTTTTT
CASSATGLNTGELFF
>-|TRBJ2-7|TRBV19|-
TGTGCCAGTAGTATAGACCGTTGGATGCCCGAGGAAGAGCAGTACTTC
CASSIDRWMPEEEQYF
>-|TRBJ1-6|TRBV2|-
TGTGCCAGCACTGGGACGGGTGATAATTCACCCCTCCACTTT
CASTGTGDNSPLHF
>-|TRBJ2-1|TRBV12-3/TRBV12-4|-
TGTGCCAGCAGTTGGGGTTATGAGCAGTTCTTC
CASSWGYEQFF
>many|TRBJ1-2|TRBV4-1|TRBD1
TGCGCCAGCAGCCAAGGCCCGACAGGGAACTATGGCTACACCTTC
CASSQGPTGNYGYTF
>few|TRBJ2-7|TRBV19|-
TGTGCCAGTAGTAGGACAGAAAACTTCTACGAGCAGTACTTC
CASSRTENFYEQYF
>once|TRBJ2-1|TRBV6-1|-
TGTGCCAGCAGCAATTCAGCCTACAATGAGCAGTTCTTC
CASSNSAYNEQFF
>many|TRBJ2-3|TRBV2|TRBD1
TGTGCCAGCAGAGGCAGACAGGGGGCAAGCACAGATACGCAGTATTTT
CASRGRQGASTDTQYF
>-|TRBJ2-1|TRBV6-2/TRBV6-3|TRBD2
TGTGCCAGCAGTTACACTAGCGGTTACAATGAGCAGCTCTTC
CASSYTSGYNEQLF
>few|TRBJ2-1|TRBV30|-
TGTGCCTGGGGGGTAAGTGAGCAGTTCTTC
CAWGVSEQFF
>-|TRBJ2-3|TRBV24-1|TRBD2
TGTGCCACCAGTGAAGGGACTATCCCCACAGATACGCAGTATTTT
CATSEGTIPTDTQYF
>-|TRBJ2-1|TRBV15|TRBD2
TGTGCCACCAGCAGAGATACTAGCGGGGCTTATGAGCAGTTCTTC
CATSRDTSGAYEQFF
>-|TRBJ2-3|TRBV15|-
TGTGCCACCAGCAGAGGGGGGTGGGACACAGATACGCAGTATTTT
CATSRGGWDTDTQYF
>many|TRBJ2-7|TRBV7-2|TRBD2
TGTGCCAGCAGCTTAGATAGCGGGAGGGTACACGAGCAGTACTTC
CASSLDSGRVHEQYF
>-|TRBJ2-7|TRBV4-2|TRBD2
TGTGCCAGCAGCCACACCACCGGGACTAGCGGCTACGAGCAGTACTTC
CASSHTTGTSGYEQYF
>many|TRBJ1-2|TRBV20-1|TRBD1
TGCAGTGCTAGGGAGGTCGGGACAGGGGTTGCTAACTATGGCTACACCTTC
CSAREVGTGVANYGYTF
>many|TRBJ1-3|TRBV15|-
TGTGCCACCAGCAGAGAGTTTGTGGAGGTCTCTGGAAACACCATATATTTT
CATSREFVEVSGNTIYF
>many|TRBJ1-1|TRBV12-3/TRBV12-4|-
TGTGCCAGCAGCCCGAACACTGAAGCTTTCTTT
CASSPNTEAFF
>-|TRBJ1-3|TRBV20-1|TRBD1
TGCAGTGCCCCGGGACAGGGGGCATTTGGAAACACCATATATTTT
CSAPGQGAFGNTIYF
>many|TRBJ2-2|TRBV7-6|-
TGTGCCAGCAGTCCGGGATCGAACACCGGGGAGCTGTTTTTT
CASSPGSNTGELFF
>-|TRBJ2-7|TRBV7-6|-
TGTGCCAGCAGCCCGGGGCTACACTACGAGCAGTACTTC
CASSPGLHYEQYF
>many|TRBJ1-2|TRBV15|-
TGTGCCACCAGCAGAGTGGCAGAATATGGCTACACCTTC
CATSRVAEYGYTF
>few|TRBJ1-2|TRBV24-1|TRBD1
TGTGCCACCAGCAGTTACGGGACAGGGGTAGTTGGTGGCTACACCTTC
CATSSYGTGVVGGYTF
>many|TRBJ2-3|TRBV25-1|TRBD2
TGTGCCAGCAGTTCGGGACTAGAGGCCCCGTATTTT
CASSSGLEAPYF
>few|TRBJ1-1|TRBV6-1|TRBD1
TGTGCCAGCAGTACTTACGACAGGGCCCCTGAAGCTTTCTTT
CASSTYDRAPEAFF
>-|TRBJ1-6|TRBV6-5|TRBD1
TGTGCCAGCAGTTCGACGACAGGGGGCAATTCACCCCTCCACTTT
CASSSTTGGNSPLHF
>many|TRBJ2-7|TRBV7-6|-
TGTGCCAGCAGCTTAGCGGGAGTCCCCGCCGGGTCCTACGAGCAGTACTTC
CASSLAGVPAGSYEQYF
>-|TRBJ2-3|TRBV10-1|TRBD2
TGCGCCAGCAGTGATCGGCTAGCGGTTGGGGATACGCAGTATTTT
CASSDRLAVGDTQYF
>many|TRBJ2-2|TRBV6-2/TRBV6-3|-
TGTGCCAGCAGTTACTATAGCGTGAACACCGGGGAGCTGTTTTTT
CASSYYSVNTGELFF
>few|TRBJ1-1|TRBV10-3|-
TGTGCCATCAGTGAAGGGTTCAACACTGAAGCTTTCTTT
CAISEGFNTEAFF